The T cell receptor (beta chain) under discussion was sequenced for a study of blood T cell repertoires in COVID-19. At the level of the study: PBMCs, B-cell-depleted T cells, or T cells were the source of the cDNA or gDNA that made up the material.

This clone was observed once. In the original workflow: Estimates of nucleated cell counts were drawn from the amplification of reference gene primers. The data were produced by immunoSEQ multiplex PCR, yet TCRdb's version contains in-frame clones alone and is incomplete. The D gene and trimming were derived from the DNA, and the V and J assignments and clone size from that table. The profile shows roughly 300,000 clones, about nine tenths of them singletons. The CDR3 spans 14 residues. Germline CDR1 is SNHLY and CDR2 is FYNNEI. V lost 3 bases and J lost 10, with 15 bases in between. Clinical history as reported by participants underpinned cohort assignment. Donors in Cohort 3 who had recovered were those with two negative PCRs, healthcare professional clearance, or resolution of their symptoms.

The sequenced material came from PBMCs or T cells enriched from blood (not recorded which). The chain carries TRBV2 and TRBJ1-4; D is unclear. This sequence was found in a man aged 25-45 years who had recovered from COVID-19. Written as DNA, the CDR3 is TGTGCCAGCAGTGATTCCGGGTGGCCGGGAAAACTGTTTTTT. Its protein is CASSDSGWPGKLFF.